The T cell receptor (beta chain) described here comes from a study of blood T cell repertoires in COVID-19. This CDR3 has 15 residues. Per the germline V gene, CDR1 is SEHNR and CDR2 is FQNEAQ (reference sequence). V trimming: 1 base; J trimming: 5 bases; junction bases outside the gene matches: 6. Sequencing was performed with immunoSEQ multiplex PCR; in TCRdb, only in-frame clones are kept and a portion is missing. The data show approximately 150,000 clones, around nine tenths seen once. The chain has TRBV7-9 and TRBJ2-7; 9 bases line up with TRBD1. What was sequenced was peripheral blood. This TCR derives from a woman between 50 and 59 years old with active or convalescent COVID-19. The CDR3, as DNA: TGTGCCAGCAGCTTAGTGTTGGGACAGGGAAACGAGCAGTACTTC. It yields the protein CASSLVLGQGNEQYF.